This TCR beta chain was sequenced for a study of T cell responses to AZD1222 COVID-19 vaccine. Germline V CDR1 and CDR2: SGHDN, FVKESK. This CDR3 has 13 amino acids. V was shortened by 0 bases and J by 8 bases, with 9 bases between the two germline ends. Assay used: immunoSEQ multiplex PCR; TCRdb lists only in-frame clones, some missing. The sample lists 40,000 to 45,000 clones; about four fifths were seen once. The clonotype comes from an adult who received the MenACWY meningococcal vaccine as a control. V and J are TRBV14 and TRBJ2-3; D gene unclear. Sample: peripheral blood, taken 28 days after the second dose of the MenACWY control vaccine. The CDR3 bases are TGTGCCAGCAGCCAAGATAGTAGTGGTACGCAGTATTTT. Residues: CASSQDSSGTQYF. Full variable domain (rest looked up from reference TRBV14 and TRBJ2-3): EAGVTQFPSHSVIEKGQTVTLRCDPISGHDNLYWYRRVMGKEIKFLLHFVKESKQDESGMPNNRFLAERTGGTYSTLKVQPAELEDSGVYFCASSQDSSGTQYFGPGTRLTVL.